This entry concerns a single T cell receptor (beta chain). What it recognizes is unknown. This sample stems from a study of OX40 agonist ivuxolimab in advanced cancers. In the study overall: Dose-escalation cases comprised hepatocellular carcinoma, melanoma, renal cell or head and neck cancer. Study conclusions and caveats: On average, a greater number of expanded clones characterised CD8+ T cells relative to CD4+. Certain nonresponders additionally had low normalized T-cell clonal expansion.

TCRdb's copy holds only in-frame clones and misses some; the assay was immunoSEQ multiplex PCR. There are 70,000 to 95,000 clones in the sample; approximately 86% occur only once, and less than 2.5% lies in the top ten. J lost 3 bases, V lost 3 bases, and 1 base had no gene match. The germline gives CDR1 SGHTA, CDR2 FQGTGA. This CDR3 has 14 residues. Patients were ruled out by autoimmune disease history or systemic immunosuppression. This chain uses TRBV7-3 with TRBJ2-1; 8 bases align to TRBD2. The TCR comes from an adult with an advanced solid tumor such as melanoma, head and neck, liver or kidney cancer. The input for sequencing was CD4+ or CD8+ T cells sorted from blood, taken in a trial of the OX40 agonist ivuxolimab. The CDR3 protein is CASSFGTSYNEQFF. The CDR3 DNA follows: TGTGCCAGCAGCTTCGGGACTAGCTACAATGAGCAGTTCTTC. Looking up the rest from reference TRBV7-3 and TRBJ2-1 gives the full variable domain: GAGVSQTPSNKVTEKGKYVELRCDPISGHTALYWYRQSLGQGPEFLIYFQGTGAADDSGLPNDRFFAVRPEGSVSTLKIQRTERGDSAVYLCASSFGTSYNEQFFGPGTRLTVL.